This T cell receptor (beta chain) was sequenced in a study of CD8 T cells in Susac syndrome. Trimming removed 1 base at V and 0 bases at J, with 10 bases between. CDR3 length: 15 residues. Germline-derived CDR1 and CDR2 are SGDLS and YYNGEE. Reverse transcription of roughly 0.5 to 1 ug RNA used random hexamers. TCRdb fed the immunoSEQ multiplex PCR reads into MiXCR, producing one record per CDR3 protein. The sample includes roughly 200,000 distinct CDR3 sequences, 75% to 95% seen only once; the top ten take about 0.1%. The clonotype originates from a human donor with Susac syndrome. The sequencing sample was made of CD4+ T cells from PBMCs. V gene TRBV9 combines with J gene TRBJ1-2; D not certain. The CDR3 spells CASSVMEDANYGYTF. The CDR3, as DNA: TGTGCCAGCAGCGTAATGGAGGATGCTAACTATGGCTACACCTTC.